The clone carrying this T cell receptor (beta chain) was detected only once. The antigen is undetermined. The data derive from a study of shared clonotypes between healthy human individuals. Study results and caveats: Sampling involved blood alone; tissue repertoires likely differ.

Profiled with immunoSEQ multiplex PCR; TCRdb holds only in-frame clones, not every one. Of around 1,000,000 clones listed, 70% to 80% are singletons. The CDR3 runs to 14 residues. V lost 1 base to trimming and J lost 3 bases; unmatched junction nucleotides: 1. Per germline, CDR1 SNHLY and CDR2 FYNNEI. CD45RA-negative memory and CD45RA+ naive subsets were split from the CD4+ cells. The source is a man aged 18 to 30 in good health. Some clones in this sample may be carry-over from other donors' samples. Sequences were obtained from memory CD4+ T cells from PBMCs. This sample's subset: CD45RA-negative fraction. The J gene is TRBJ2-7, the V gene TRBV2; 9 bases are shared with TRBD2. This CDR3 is CASSEVAGDYEQYF. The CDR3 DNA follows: TGTGCCAGCAGTGAAGTAGCGGGAGACTACGAGCAGTACTTC.